This T cell receptor beta chain was sequenced during a study of Graves' ophthalmopathy and Graves' hyperthyroidism. RNA transcripts yielded amplified TCR beta CDR3 regions. First-round RT-PCR relied on HTBI primers, and a second-round multiplex PCR came next. Using its own MiXCR run on the multiplex PCR reads, TCRdb lists one record per CDR3 protein. The table lists 200,000 to 250,000 distinct CDR3 sequences, approximately 21% of them singletons, with approximately 40% in the top ten. Exclusion criteria comprised other autoimmune diseases, uncontrolled infections, pregnancy or lactation in patients. The starting material, roughly 9.4 ml of fresh peripheral blood, provided the PBMCs. Regarding the study as a whole: Discrimination between ophthalmopathy and stable hyperthyroidism by a 13-signature model showed about 88% sensitivity and about 81% specificity. Among thyroid clonotypes expanded above 0.001 frequency, most also appeared in blood.

The germline V gene has CDR1 LGHDT and CDR2 YNNKEL (reference sequence). Trimming cost V 0 bases and J 4 bases, with 12 bases left between them. This CDR3 contains 15 residues. The sample holds a few counts of this clonotype. Its antigen is unknown. The receptor comes from a woman in her forties or fifties with Graves' ophthalmopathy. The chain uses TRBV3-1 and TRBJ2-5; a possible D gene is TRBD1 (6 bases). The sequenced material came from peripheral blood. Here the CDR3 DNA reads TGTGCCAGCAGCCAAGATTTGGGGGCTGGAGAGACCCAGTACTTC. It specifies CASSQDLGAGETQYF.